The rows below give T cell receptor beta chains drawn from one sample of a study of CD8 T cells in ankylosing spondylitis. TCRdb fed the 5' RACE reads into MiXCR, producing one record per CDR3 protein. The sample has about 150,000 distinct CDR3 sequences, about 7% seen once; the top ten hold roughly 12%. Sequencing was done on a sample of blood, either unsorted or a sorted T cell fraction (not recorded which). These receptors all stem from a female donor with ankylosing spondylitis or in good health (not recorded which). The CDR3 runs from the conserved cysteine through the conserved F or W. A D gene is named only where the DNA matches it firmly. Clone size is stated in some rows and not others, as once, few, many or a class when expanded.

len	abundance	v_gene	d_gene	j_gene	CDR3aa
14	many	TRBV9	.	TRBJ2-1	CASSVALGYNEQFF
16	many	TRBV20-1	TRBD2	TRBJ2-4	CSARATSGGAKNIQYF
14	.	TRBV19	TRBD2	TRBJ2-5	CASKVAGGQETQYF
14	many	TRBV7-6	TRBD1	TRBJ1-1	CASSRDRAATEAFF
15	.	TRBV12-3/TRBV12-4	TRBD1	TRBJ1-4	CASSLDRDRGEKLFF
13	many	TRBV20-1	.	TRBJ1-2	CSAAQGPIYGYTF
16	many	TRBV10-3	TRBD2	TRBJ2-3	CAIRSSGGFVTDTQYF
16	many	TRBV12-3/TRBV12-4	TRBD1	TRBJ1-1	CASSLPRTGLNTEAFF
16	many	TRBV12-3/TRBV12-4	.	TRBJ2-3	CASSSPVLASTDTQYF
14	many	TRBV6-1	TRBD1	TRBJ2-2	CASRPGQVSGELFF
12	many	TRBV29-1	.	TRBJ1-2	CSVVGGNYGYTF
15	many	TRBV20-1	.	TRBJ2-3	CSARVATGVADTQYF
15	.	TRBV6-2/TRBV6-3	.	TRBJ2-7	CASSSTGLASYEQYF
15	many	TRBV6-5	TRBD1	TRBJ1-5	CASSLDRVLSQPQHF
14	many	TRBV12-3/TRBV12-4	TRBD2	TRBJ2-2	CASRLAGGIGELFF
15	many	TRBV4-2	TRBD1	TRBJ1-2	CASSQVQDREVGYTF
15	many	TRBV5-1	.	TRBJ1-2	CASSPVDPLLYGYTF
16	many	TRBV25-1	.	TRBJ2-1	CASSQLGRNTVNEQFF
14	many	TRBV5-1	.	TRBJ2-5	CASSLGFGQETQYF
18	many	TRBV5-1	TRBD1	TRBJ1-1	CASSLARTGGEVNTEAFF
14	.	TRBV28	.	TRBJ1-4	CASGRASEAEKLFF
18	.	TRBV9	TRBD1	TRBJ2-6	CASSVETGGSSGANVLTF
13	many	TRBV20-1	TRBD2	TRBJ2-3	CSASGGSTDTQYF
18	many	TRBV4-1	.	TRBJ1-1	CASSQYFPRTGTNTEAFF
17	few	TRBV3-1	TRBD1	TRBJ1-4	CASCQGNRQGVDEKLFF
14	many	TRBV20-1	TRBD1	TRBJ1-4	CSAYAGTVNEKLFF
14	many	TRBV7-9	TRBD1	TRBJ2-7	CASSTGGAFYEQYF
13	many	TRBV20-1	.	TRBJ1-1	CSARPTVNTEAFF
13	many	TRBV6-5	.	TRBJ1-5	CASSSSDDQPQHF
14	many	TRBV5-1	TRBD1	TRBJ2-7	CASSETGAIREQYF
13	many	TRBV6-6	.	TRBJ1-5	CASRRGGNQPQHF
15	.	TRBV5-1	.	TRBJ2-5	CASRPGGQQQETQYF
18	few	TRBV11-1	.	TRBJ2-1	CASSQGLWRDDSYNEQFF
14	many	TRBV6-2/TRBV6-3	TRBD1	TRBJ1-1	CASSYSGQGNEAFF
14	few	TRBV29-1	.	TRBJ1-2	CSVAAFLTNYGYTF
16	many	TRBV6-1	.	TRBJ2-1	CASRGAGGASYNEQFF
12	many	TRBV5-6	.	TRBJ1-2	CASSLTYYGYTF
18	many	TRBV7-6	TRBD1	TRBJ1-5	CASSPGTGTIWSNQPQHF
17	many	TRBV12-3/TRBV12-4	.	TRBJ2-1	CASSLIVWGGRDNEQFF
15	.	TRBV20-1	.	TRBJ1-5	CSASAEAKGYQPQHF
15	many	TRBV4-3	.	TRBJ2-7	CASSQVRAAPYEQYF
12	many	TRBV28	TRBD1	TRBJ2-5	CASTGTGETQYF
12	few	TRBV7-3	.	TRBJ2-3	CASSSETDTQYF
14	many	TRBV12-5	.	TRBJ1-1	CASAPGLLNTEAFF
15	many	TRBV7-6	TRBD1	TRBJ1-1	CASSPDRDFGTEAFF
15	few	TRBV11-2	.	TRBJ2-7	CASSLDSTAFGEQYF
12	.	TRBV19	.	TRBJ1-1	CASRSGVTEAYF
13	few	TRBV18	TRBD1	TRBJ2-2	CASSTGDTGELFF
15	.	TRBV7-9	.	TRBJ1-1	CASSLSGSLNTEAFF
15	many	TRBV27	.	TRBJ2-7	CASKGENPGPYEQYF
14	few	TRBV12-3/TRBV12-4	.	TRBJ1-5	CASSFPGDNQPQHF
13	many	TRBV5-1	.	TRBJ2-7	CASSFRAGNEQYF